This T cell receptor beta chain was sequenced in a study of PD-1 blockade in classical Hodgkin lymphoma. Study-wide context: Intravenous nivolumab at 3 mg/kg was given to patients every 2 weeks.

Generated by immunoSEQ multiplex PCR, the TCRdb table keeps only in-frame clones and is missing some. The top ten clones hold approximately 17% of a sample with about 31,000 clones, 82% of them seen once. In the case of this clone: Its antigen is unknown.

The CDR3 extends over 15 amino acids. Trimming pared 3 bases from V and 5 bases from J, leaving 13 bases between. CDR1 SGHTA and CDR2 FQGNSA come from the germline V gene. General study findings and limits: Patients who responded completely had about the same baseline diversity as newly diagnosed patients. The origin of the repertoire differences remains undefined, with disease activity or prior therapy as possible causes.

As for time point: cycle 4 day 1 (C4D1), after more than five weeks of nivolumab. There was relapse after autologous stem cell transplantation in every patient, and there was variation in brentuximab vedotin exposure. Responses achieved at best were complete response, partial response or progressive disease. Sequenced material: peripheral blood mononuclear cells (PBMCs), taken before the fourth cycle of nivolumab. This TCR was recovered from a human donor with classical Hodgkin lymphoma. J is TRBJ2-2 and V is TRBV7-2; D remains unclear. The CDR3, as DNA: TGTGCCAGCAGCTTTTCTCAGCGCCGAACCGGGGAGCTGTTTTTT. Translation gives CASSFSQRRTGELFF.